A selection of T cell receptor beta chains follows, all from one sample in a study of blood T cells in healthy people across ages. TCRdb called the 5' RACE reads again in MiXCR, with one record for every CDR3 protein. This table holds hundreds of thousands of distinct CDR3 sequences, about 55% found once. Input material: blood. The receptors were sampled from a man at least 80 years old in good health. CDR3s include the opening cysteine and the closing phenylalanine or tryptophan. D genes are given only for firm matches. For some rows the clone size is stated as once, few or many, or as a class when expanded; others skip it.

TGCGCCAGCAGCTTGGAGGGGGGGAACACTGAAGCTTTCTTT,CASSLEGGNTEAFF,-,-,TRBV5-1,TRBJ1-1
TGTGCCAGCAGTTTAGCGGGAGGGGACGGTGAGCAGTTCTTC,CASSLAGGDGEQFF,-,TRBD2,TRBV27,TRBJ2-1
TGTGCCAGCAGTGAATCCGCCGCGGGAGGGTCCTACGAGCAGTACTTC,CASSESAAGGSYEQYF,-,TRBD2,TRBV6-1,TRBJ2-7
TGTGCCAGCAGTTTAGGCGCGGGAGGCACCTACGAGCAGTACTTC,CASSLGAGGTYEQYF,-,TRBD2,TRBV28,TRBJ2-7
TGTGCCAGCAGTCCATTCGGGAGCTCCTACAATGAGCAGTTCTTC,CASSPFGSSYNEQFF,-,-,TRBV3-1,TRBJ2-1
TGCAGTGCTAGAGGAGAGACCGGTTACACTGAAGCTTTCTTT,CSARGETGYTEAFF,-,-,TRBV20-1,TRBJ1-1
TGCAGTGCCACCGAACACGAACAGGGTTGGAGATACGAGCAGTACTTC,CSATEHEQGWRYEQYF,few,-,TRBV20-1,TRBJ2-7
TGTGCCAGCAGTAGCGGGAGGCACAGATACGCGTATTTT,CASSSGRHRYAYF,many,TRBD2,TRBV6-1,TRBJ2-3
TGCGCCAGCAGCTTTACGGTGGGCTACGAGCAGTACTTC,CASSFTVGYEQYF,-,-,TRBV5-1,TRBJ2-7
TGCGCCAGCAGCTTGGTTTCGCAGAACTATGGCTACACCTTC,CASSLVSQNYGYTF,few,-,TRBV5-1,TRBJ1-2
TGCGCCAGCAGCCCGGGACAGATAGTAGCTCCTGAAGCTTTCTTT,CASSPGQIVAPEAFF,-,TRBD1,TRBV5-1,TRBJ1-1
TGCAGTGCTAGGGGGACTAGCGGATTCTACGAGCAGTACTTC,CSARGTSGFYEQYF,-,TRBD2,TRBV20-1,TRBJ2-7